The 18 T cell receptor beta chains presented below share a single source sample, sequenced in a study of T cell repertoires in cytomegalovirus infection. Via MiXCR, TCRdb re-called the reads, giving one row per CDR3 protein. The sample lists nearly 550,000 distinct CDR3 sequences; about 15% were seen once. Input material: CD8+ T cells from PBMCs. The receptors were sampled from a human donor in good health (CMV status not recorded). Some clones in this sample may be carry-over from other donors' samples.

The table lists this clonotype with many counts. An end of the junction does not agree with germline; a read error may underlie this. The V and J genes are TRBV7-7 and TRBJ2-2; D gene uncertain. Germline V lookup: CDR1 SSHAT, CDR2 FNYEAQ (reference sequence). This CDR3 contains 13 residues. The CDR3 DNA follows: TGTGCTAGCAGCACCCCAAGCACCGGGGAGCTGTTTTTT. Amino acid sequence: CASSTPSTGELFF.

This clonotype has ten or more counts. The chain joins TRBV28 to TRBJ2-1; 7 bases match TRBD1. CDR1 is MDHEN, CDR2 SYDVKM, per germline. V was clipped by 3 bases and J by 5 bases; unmatched bases: 10. The CDR3 covers 16 residues. CDR3 nucleotide sequence: TGTGCCAGCAGTTTGAGTGGGGAAGGGACAGACAATGAGCAGTTCTTC. This translates into CASSLSGEGTDNEQFF.

This clonotype was seen repeatedly, ten times or more. The junction departs from germline at one end; a sequencing error may be responsible. The chain is built from TRBV28 and TRBJ2-7; 9 positions agree with TRBD2. The CDR3 covers 16 residues. The germline V gene encodes CDR1 MDHEN and CDR2 SYDVKM. The CDR3 loop is CASSLDYSGGSSEQYF. CDR3 in DNA: TGTGCCAGCAGCCTAGATTATAGCGGGGGTTCCTCCGAGCAGTACTTC.

The CDR3 reads CSAIAGDRGYNEQFF. DNA of the CDR3: TGCAGTGCCATCGCCGGGGACAGGGGTTACAATGAGCAGTTCTTC. The chain links TRBV20-1 to TRBJ2-1; 10 bases line up with TRBD1. Germline V gene sequence: CDR1 DFQATT, CDR2 SNEGSKA (reference sequence). V lost 6 bases to trimming and J lost 4 bases; unmatched junction nucleotides: 9. The CDR3 extends over 15 amino acids.

This chain links TRBV20-1 with TRBJ2-3; the D is unclear. V shed 6 bases and J shed 0 bases, with 13 bases lying between them. This CDR3 is 14 amino acids long. Germline-derived CDR1 and CDR2 are DFQATT and SNEGSKA (reference sequence). The DNA of the CDR3 is TGCAGTGCACACCGTGTGACTAGCACAGATACGCAGTATTTT. Residues: CSAHRVTSTDTQYF.

The chain recombines TRBV9 with TRBJ2-1; 10 bases fit TRBD2. The V and J ends lost 3 bases and 8 bases, in that order; junction bases with no gene match: 11. The CDR3 loop spans 16 amino acids. CDR1 is SGDLS and CDR2 is YYNGEE in the germline V gene. As DNA, the CDR3 is TGTGCCAGCAGCGGGCTAGCGGGAGTAAATGAAGATGAGCAGTTCTTC. It is translated as CASSGLAGVNEDEQFF.

This clonotype has at least ten counts. The CDR3 bases are TGTGCCAGCAGCTTAGAACGGAACTACGAGCAGTACTTC. It codes for CASSLERNYEQYF. The chain joins TRBV7-7 to TRBJ2-7, with D unclear. Looked up from germline, CDR1 is SSHAT and CDR2 is FNYEAQ (reference sequence). V lost 1 base and J lost 3, with 7 bases in between. The length of the CDR3 is 13 residues.

The V call is TRBV9, the J call TRBJ2-7; 9 bases map to TRBD2. V lost 2 bases and J lost 2; bases outside the gene matches: 5. CDR1 and CDR2 (germline): SGDLS, YYNGEE. The length of the CDR3 is 15 residues. The CDR3 DNA follows: TGTGCCAGCAGCGTTGGGGCTAGCGGGACCTACGAGCAGTACTTC. Translating gives CASSVGASGTYEQYF.

This clonotype was detected many times. The chain has TRBV27 and TRBJ2-7, with 7 bases lining up with TRBD1. The CDR3 has 15 residues. Unmatched junction bases numbered 11, after V lost 3 bases and J lost 6 bases. Germline V lookup: CDR1 MNHEY, CDR2 SMNVEV (reference sequence). The CDR3 bases are TGTGCCAGCAGTTTCCACCGGGACAGCCGTGGCGAGCAGTACTTC. This translates into CASSFHRDSRGEQYF.

This rearrangement joins TRBV10-3 to TRBJ1-4, with D uncertain. Germline-derived CDR1 and CDR2 are ENHRY and SYGVKD. Trimming cost V 2 bases and J 8 bases, with 6 bases left between them. The CDR3 covers 12 residues. CDR3 sequence reads: CAISEGSEKLFF. In nucleotides, the CDR3 is TGTGCCATCAGTGAGGGGTCGGAAAAACTGTTTTTT.

This clonotype has a handful of counts. V gene TRBV19 combines with J gene TRBJ2-1, with D tentatively TRBD1 (6 bases). Germline lookup yields CDR1 LNHDA and CDR2 SQIVND (reference sequence). The CDR3 is 15 residues long. The V and J ends lost 5 bases and 2 bases respectively, with 13 bases between them. The CDR3 spells CASSPGTLTYNEQFF. The CDR3, as DNA: TGTGCCAGTAGTCCCGGGACACTCACCTACAATGAGCAGTTCTTC.

This clonotype was seen only a few times. The chain links TRBV7-7 to TRBJ2-3; 9 nucleotides align to TRBD2. The germline gives CDR1 SSHAT, CDR2 FNYEAQ (reference sequence). Trimming cost V 2 bases and J 2 bases; bases outside gene matches: 8. The CDR3 runs 17 residues. In DNA form, the CDR3 reads TGTGCCAGCAGCTTAAGGGCTAGCGGGGCCATCACAGATACGCAGTATTTT. This gives the protein CASSLRASGAITDTQYF.

The chain uses TRBV10-3 and TRBJ1-4, with a weak D call TRBD1 (6 bases). Germline-derived CDR1 and CDR2 are ENHRY and SYGVKD. The length of the CDR3 is 13 residues. V was shortened by 8 bases and J by 4 bases, with 11 bases between the two germline ends. This chain's CDR3 is CAIRGGGNEKLFF. In DNA form, the CDR3 reads TGTGCCATCCGAGGGGGAGGTAATGAAAAACTGTTTTTT.

There are many counts of this clonotype. The chain has TRBV18 and TRBJ2-1; TRBD1 aligns across 9 bases. The germline V gene has CDR1 KGHSH and CDR2 LQKENI. The CDR3 totals 15 residues. Trimming removed 6 bases from V and 10 bases from J; junction bases left unmatched: 13. The CDR3 sequence is CASSHVGDRVYEQFF. The CDR3 DNA follows: TGTGCCAGCTCCCACGTGGGGGACAGGGTTTACGAGCAGTTCTTC.

This clonotype was counted a few times. J is TRBJ1-6 and V is TRBV6-5; possibly TRBD1 for D (5 bases). The CDR3 contains 11 residues. The germline V gene encodes CDR1 MNHEY and CDR2 SVGAGI. Trimming removed 7 bases at V and 8 bases at J, with 6 bases between. For the CDR3, the DNA is TGTGCCAGCAAAGGGGATTCACCCCTCCACTTT. Protein product: CASKGDSPLHF.

The chain uses TRBV20-1 and TRBJ1-2, with D possibly being TRBD1 (6 bases). Germline V gene data show CDR1 as DFQATT and CDR2 as SNEGSKA (reference sequence). V lost 2 bases and J 2 bases, leaving 18 bases between the germline ends. This CDR3 has 16 residues. CDR3 sequence reads: CSARPGGEDSNYGYTF. The CDR3 DNA follows: TGCAGTGCTAGACCCGGGGGGGAGGACAGCAACTATGGCTACACCTTC.

The DNA of the CDR3 is TGTGCCAGTAGTATCCGGGACAGGGGGGGCGAGACCCAGTACTTC. This sequence encodes CASSIRDRGGETQYF. The chain links TRBV19 to TRBJ2-5, with 11 positions matching TRBD1. The V and J ends lost 3 bases and 5 bases, in that order; junction bases with no gene match: 5. Germline V gives CDR1 LNHDA, CDR2 SQIVND (reference sequence). The CDR3 totals 15 residues.

This clonotype showed up many times. This chain joins TRBV7-3 and TRBJ2-1, with 10 bases identical to TRBD2. V trimming: 4 bases; J trimming: 7 bases; junction bases outside the gene matches: 16. The CDR3 covers 18 residues. Germline values: CDR1 SGHTA, CDR2 FQGTGA. The CDR3: CASSSGWGLAGEKNEQFF. CDR3 sequence (DNA): TGTGCCAGCAGCTCGGGATGGGGGCTAGCGGGAGAGAAGAATGAGCAGTTCTTC.